This T cell receptor beta chain is from a study of blood T cell repertoires in COVID-19. About the research overall: Italy, Spain and the United States were the sources of the convalescent and acute COVID-19 samples. Sources were T cells, B-cell-depleted T cells, or PBMCs; the material itself was cDNA or gDNA.

As originally analysed: Reference gene primer amplification gave nucleated cell count estimates. Profiling relied on immunoSEQ multiplex PCR, and the TCRdb table lists in-frame clones only, not all of them. The V and J calls and the clone size are those of that table, but D and trimming were determined from the DNA. The sample lists around 270,000 clones; around 89% were seen once. Trimming took 1 base from V and 7 from J; bases not matched to a gene: 8. This CDR3 has 15 residues. Germline V gene data show CDR1 as SGDLS and CDR2 as YYNGEE. Sequences were obtained from peripheral blood. J is TRBJ2-1 and V is TRBV9, with 7 bases matching TRBD2. This TCR came from a man aged 25 to 40 with acute or convalescent COVID-19. The CDR3, as DNA: TGTGCCAGCAGCGTAAGGAGCGGGACCGGGAATGAGCAGTTCTTC. Translated: CASSVRSGTGNEQFF.